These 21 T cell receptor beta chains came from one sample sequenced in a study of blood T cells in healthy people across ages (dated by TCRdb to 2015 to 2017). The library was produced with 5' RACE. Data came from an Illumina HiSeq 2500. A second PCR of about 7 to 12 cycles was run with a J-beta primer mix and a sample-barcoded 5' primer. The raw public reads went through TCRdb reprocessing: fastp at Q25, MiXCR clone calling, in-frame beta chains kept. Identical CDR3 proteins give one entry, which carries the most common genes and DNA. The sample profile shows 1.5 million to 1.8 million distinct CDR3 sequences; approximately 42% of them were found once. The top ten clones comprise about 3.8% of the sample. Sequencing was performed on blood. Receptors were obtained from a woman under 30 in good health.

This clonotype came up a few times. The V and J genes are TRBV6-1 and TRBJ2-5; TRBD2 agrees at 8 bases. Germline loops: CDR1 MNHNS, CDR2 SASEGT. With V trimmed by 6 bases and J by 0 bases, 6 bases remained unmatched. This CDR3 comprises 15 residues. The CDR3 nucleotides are TGTGCCAGCAGCCGAGCGGGAGAGTACCAAGAGACCCAGTACTTC. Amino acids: CASSRAGEYQETQYF.

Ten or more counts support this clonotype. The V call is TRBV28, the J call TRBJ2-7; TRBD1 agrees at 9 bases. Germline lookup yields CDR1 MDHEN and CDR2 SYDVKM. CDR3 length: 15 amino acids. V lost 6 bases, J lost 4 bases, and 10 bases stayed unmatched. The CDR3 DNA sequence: TGTGCCAGCAGCACACCGGGACAGGGCACTTACGAGCAGTACTTC. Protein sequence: CASSTPGQGTYEQYF.

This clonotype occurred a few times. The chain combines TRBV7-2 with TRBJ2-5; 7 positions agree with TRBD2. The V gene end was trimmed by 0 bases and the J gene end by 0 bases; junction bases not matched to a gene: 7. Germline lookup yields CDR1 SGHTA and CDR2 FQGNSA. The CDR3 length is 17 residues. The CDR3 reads CASSLAGLAEYQETQYF. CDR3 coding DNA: TGTGCCAGCAGCTTAGCTGGTCTAGCGGAGTACCAAGAGACCCAGTACTTC.

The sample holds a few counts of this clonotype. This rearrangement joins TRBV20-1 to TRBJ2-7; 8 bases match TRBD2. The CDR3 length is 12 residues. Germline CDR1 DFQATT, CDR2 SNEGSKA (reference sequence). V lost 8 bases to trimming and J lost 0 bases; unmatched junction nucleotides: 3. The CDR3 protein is CSSTSDSYEQYF. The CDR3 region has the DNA TGCAGTTCGACTAGCGACTCCTACGAGCAGTACTTC.

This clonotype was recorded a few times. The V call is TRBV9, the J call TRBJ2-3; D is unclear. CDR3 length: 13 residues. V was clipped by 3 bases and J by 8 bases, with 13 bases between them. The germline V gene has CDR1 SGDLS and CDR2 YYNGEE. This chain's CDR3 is CASSGPGRVTQYF. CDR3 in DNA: TGTGCCAGCAGCGGACCCGGTCGAGTTACGCAGTATTTT.

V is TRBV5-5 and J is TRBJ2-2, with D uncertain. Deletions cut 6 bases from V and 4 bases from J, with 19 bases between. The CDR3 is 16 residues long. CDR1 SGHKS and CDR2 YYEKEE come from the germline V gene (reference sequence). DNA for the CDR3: TGTGCCAGCACCCTAAGAGGAAGTATGAGCACCGGGGAGCTGTTTTTT. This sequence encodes CASTLRGSMSTGELFF.

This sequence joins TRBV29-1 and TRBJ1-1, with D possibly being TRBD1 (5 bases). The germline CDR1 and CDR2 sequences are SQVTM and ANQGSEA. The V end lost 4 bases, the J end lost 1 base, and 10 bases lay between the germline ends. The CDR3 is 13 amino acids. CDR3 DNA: TGCAGCGTTGGGGCTACAGGGAACACTGAAGCTTTCTTT. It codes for CSVGATGNTEAFF.

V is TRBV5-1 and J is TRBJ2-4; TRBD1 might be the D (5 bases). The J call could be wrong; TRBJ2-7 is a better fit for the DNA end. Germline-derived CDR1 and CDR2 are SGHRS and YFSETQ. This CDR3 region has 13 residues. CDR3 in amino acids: CASSFGHTYEQYF. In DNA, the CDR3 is TGCGCCAGCAGCTTTGGACATACCTACGAGCAGTACTTC.

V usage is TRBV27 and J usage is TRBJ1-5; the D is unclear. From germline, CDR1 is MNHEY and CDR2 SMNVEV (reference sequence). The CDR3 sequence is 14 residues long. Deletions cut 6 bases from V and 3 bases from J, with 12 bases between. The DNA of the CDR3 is TGTGCCAGCAGCGAGGTACAGTCCAATCAGCCCCAGCATTTT. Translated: CASSEVQSNQPQHF.

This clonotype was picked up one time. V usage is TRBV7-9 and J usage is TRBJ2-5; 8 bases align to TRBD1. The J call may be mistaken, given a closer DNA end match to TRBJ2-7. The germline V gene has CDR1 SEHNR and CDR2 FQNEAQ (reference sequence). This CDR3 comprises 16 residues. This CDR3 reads CASSQGGGQGHHEQYF. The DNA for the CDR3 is TGTGCCAGCAGCCAGGGGGGAGGACAGGGTCATCACGAGCAGTACTTC.

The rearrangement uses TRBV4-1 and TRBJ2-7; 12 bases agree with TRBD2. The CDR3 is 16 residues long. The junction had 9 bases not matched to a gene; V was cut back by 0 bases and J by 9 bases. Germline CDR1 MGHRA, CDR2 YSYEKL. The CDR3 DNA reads TGCGCCAGCAGCCAAGATGGACTAGCGGGGTCGCCAGGGCAGTACTTC. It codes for CASSQDGLAGSPGQYF.

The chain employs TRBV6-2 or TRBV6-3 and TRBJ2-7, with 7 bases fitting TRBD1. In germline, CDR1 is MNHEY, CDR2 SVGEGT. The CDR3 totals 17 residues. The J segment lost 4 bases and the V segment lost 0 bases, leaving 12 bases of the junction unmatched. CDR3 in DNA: TGTGCCAGCAGTTACTCGAGTAAGGGGACAGCTTTTTACGAGCAGTACTTC. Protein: CASSYSSKGTAFYEQYF.

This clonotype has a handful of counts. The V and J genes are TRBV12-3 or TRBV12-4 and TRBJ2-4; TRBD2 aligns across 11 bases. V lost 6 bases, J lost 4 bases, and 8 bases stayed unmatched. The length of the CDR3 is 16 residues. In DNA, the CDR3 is TGTGCCAGCAGCGCCCTTGTAGCGGGGGGGAAAAACATTCAGTACTTC. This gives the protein CASSALVAGGKNIQYF.

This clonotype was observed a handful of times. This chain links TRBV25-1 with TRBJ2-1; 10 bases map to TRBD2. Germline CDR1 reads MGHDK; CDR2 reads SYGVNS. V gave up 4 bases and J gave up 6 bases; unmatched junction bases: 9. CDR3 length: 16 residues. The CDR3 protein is CASSGQLAGISNEQFF. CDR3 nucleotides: TGTGCCAGCAGTGGCCAACTAGCGGGAATATCCAATGAGCAGTTCTTC.

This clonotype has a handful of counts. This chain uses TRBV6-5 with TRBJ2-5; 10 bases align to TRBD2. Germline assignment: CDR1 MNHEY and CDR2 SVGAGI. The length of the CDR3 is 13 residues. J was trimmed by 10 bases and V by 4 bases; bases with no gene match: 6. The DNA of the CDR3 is TGTGCCAGCAGTTTGACCGGGACTAGCGTCCAGTACTTC. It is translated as CASSLTGTSVQYF.

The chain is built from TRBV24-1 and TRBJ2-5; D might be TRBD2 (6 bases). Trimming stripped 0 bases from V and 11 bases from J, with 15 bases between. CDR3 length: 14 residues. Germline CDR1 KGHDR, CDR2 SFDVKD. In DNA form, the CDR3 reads TGTGCCACCAGTGATTTGCGGGGGTCTCTCAAGCAGTACTTC. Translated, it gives CATSDLRGSLKQYF.

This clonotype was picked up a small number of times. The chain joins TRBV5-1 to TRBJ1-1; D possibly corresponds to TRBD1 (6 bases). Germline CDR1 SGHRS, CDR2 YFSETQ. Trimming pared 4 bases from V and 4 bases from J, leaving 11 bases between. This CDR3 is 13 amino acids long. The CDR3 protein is CASSAQQGTEAFF. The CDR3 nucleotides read TGCGCCAGCAGCGCGCAACAGGGCACTGAAGCTTTCTTT.

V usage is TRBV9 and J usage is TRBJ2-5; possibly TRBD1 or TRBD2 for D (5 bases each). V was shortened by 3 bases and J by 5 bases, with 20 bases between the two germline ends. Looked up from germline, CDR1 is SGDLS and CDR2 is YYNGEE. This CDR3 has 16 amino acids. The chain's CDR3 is CASSEVRVGVGETQYF. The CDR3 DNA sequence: TGTGCCAGCAGCGAGGTTCGAGTGGGGGTCGGGGAGACCCAGTACTTC.

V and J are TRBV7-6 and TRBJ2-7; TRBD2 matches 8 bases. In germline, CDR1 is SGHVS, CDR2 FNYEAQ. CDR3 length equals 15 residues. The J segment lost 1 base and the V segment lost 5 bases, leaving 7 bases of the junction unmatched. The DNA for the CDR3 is TGTGCCAGCAGCGGAGGACTAGCTGATTCCTACGAGCAGTACTTC. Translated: CASSGGLADSYEQYF.

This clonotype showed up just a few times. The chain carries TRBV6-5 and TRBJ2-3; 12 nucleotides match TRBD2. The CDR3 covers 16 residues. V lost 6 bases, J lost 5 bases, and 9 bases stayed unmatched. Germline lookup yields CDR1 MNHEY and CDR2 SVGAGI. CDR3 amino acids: CASSLTSGGRQDTQYF. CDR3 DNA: TGTGCCAGCAGCCTCACTAGCGGGGGGCGTCAAGATACGCAGTATTTT.

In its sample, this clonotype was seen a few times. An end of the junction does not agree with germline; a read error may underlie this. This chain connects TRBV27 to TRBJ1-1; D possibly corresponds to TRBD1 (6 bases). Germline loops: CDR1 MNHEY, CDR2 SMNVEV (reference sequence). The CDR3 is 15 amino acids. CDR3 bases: TGTGCCAGCAAGAAACAGGGCGCCGGGAACACTGGAGCTTTCTTT. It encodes CASKKQGAGNTGAFF.